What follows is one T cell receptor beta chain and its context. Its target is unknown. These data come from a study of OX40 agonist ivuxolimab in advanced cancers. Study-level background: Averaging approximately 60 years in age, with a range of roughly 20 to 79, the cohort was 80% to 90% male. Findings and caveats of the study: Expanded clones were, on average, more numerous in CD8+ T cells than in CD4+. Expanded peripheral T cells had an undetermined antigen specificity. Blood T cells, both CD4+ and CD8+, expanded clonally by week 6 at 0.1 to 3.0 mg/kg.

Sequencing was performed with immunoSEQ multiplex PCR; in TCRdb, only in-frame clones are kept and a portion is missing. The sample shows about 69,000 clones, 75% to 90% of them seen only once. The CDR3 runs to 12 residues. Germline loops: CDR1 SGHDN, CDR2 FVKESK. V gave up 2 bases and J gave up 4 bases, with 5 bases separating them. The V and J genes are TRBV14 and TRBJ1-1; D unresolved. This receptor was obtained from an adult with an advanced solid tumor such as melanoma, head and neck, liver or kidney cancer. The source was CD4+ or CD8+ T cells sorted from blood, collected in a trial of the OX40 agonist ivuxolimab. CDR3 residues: CASSQMSTEAFF. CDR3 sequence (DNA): TGTGCCAGCAGCCAAATGAGCACTGAAGCTTTCTTT.